These 8 T cell receptor beta chains came from one sample sequenced in a study of cytomegalovirus exposure and HLA in healthy donors. With 60 Vbeta and 13 Jbeta primers, the PCR was carried out. Method: immunoSEQ multiplex PCR; TCRdb's copy keeps in-frame clones and lacks some. The sample contains about 130,000 clones, more than 80% of which appear only once. The sample consisted of PBMCs. The source of these receptors is a man aged 35 to 55 in good health and CMV-seronegative.

This chain connects TRBV29-1 to TRBJ2-7, with 13 bases identical to TRBD2. V was clipped by 5 bases and J by 5 bases; unmatched bases: 12. Germline V gene data show CDR1 as SQVTM and CDR2 as ANQGSEA. This CDR3 has 16 amino acids. The CDR3 sequence: CSVRGLAGTVANEQYF. The CDR3 region has the DNA TGCAGCGTTCGGGGACTAGCGGGAACAGTCGCTAACGAGCAGTACTTC.

The rearrangement uses TRBV27 and TRBJ1-5; TRBD1 is a possible D gene (6 bases). The CDR3 is 17 amino acids. The germline V gene has CDR1 MNHEY and CDR2 SMNVEV (reference sequence). Trimming shortened V by 3 bases and J by 3 bases, and 18 bases separated the two germline ends. CDR3 amino acids: CASSLGGGPLDNQPQHF. CDR3 sequence (DNA): TGTGCCAGCAGTTTGGGAGGGGGTCCCCTAGACAATCAGCCCCAGCATTTT.

The CDR3 DNA is TGTGCCAGCAGTCCGACAGGGTACTATGGCTACACCTTC. Amino acid sequence: CASSPTGYYGYTF. This chain links TRBV2 with TRBJ1-2; 7 positions match TRBD1. This CDR3 contains 13 residues. Germline loops: CDR1 SNHLY, CDR2 FYNNEI. V shed 5 bases and J 3 bases; nucleotides not matched to a gene: 3.

This CDR3 is CASSLAGGGWNNEQFF. The CDR3, as DNA: TGCGCCAGCAGCTTGGCTGGCGGAGGGTGGAACAATGAGCAGTTCTTC. V gene TRBV5-1 combines with J gene TRBJ2-1; a possible D gene is TRBD2 (6 bases). The CDR3 covers 16 residues. The germline CDR1 and CDR2 sequences are SGHRS and YFSETQ. V lost 0 bases and J lost 5, with 15 bases in between.

V usage is TRBV10-3 and J usage is TRBJ1-2; no definite D call. The length of the CDR3 is 14 residues. Germline CDR1 and CDR2: ENHRY and SYGVKD. V lost 6 bases and J lost 6, with 17 bases in between. The CDR3 region is CAISSNSTVNGYTF. CDR3 bases: TGTGCCATCAGCTCGAACAGCACAGTGAATGGCTACACCTTC.

As DNA, the CDR3 is TGTGCCACCAGCAGATTTTCCGGGGTTAACACTGAAGCTTTCTTT. It specifies CATSRFSGVNTEAFF. The rearrangement uses TRBV15 and TRBJ1-1; D not resolved. Germline V gene lookup returns CDR1 LNHNV and CDR2 YYDKDF (reference sequence). The CDR3 is made up of 15 amino acids. Trimming cost V 2 bases and J 2 bases, with 12 bases left between them.

V usage is TRBV29-1 and J usage is TRBJ2-3, with 9 bases aligning to TRBD1. With V trimmed by 4 bases and J by 6 bases, 2 bases remained unmatched. The CDR3 spans 12 residues. CDR1 is SQVTM, CDR2 ANQGSEA, per germline. The CDR3 loop reads CSVGTGEDTQYF. DNA for the CDR3: TGCAGCGTTGGGACAGGGGAGGATACGCAGTATTTT.

CDR3: CASSSGQGSSGYTF. The CDR3 region has the DNA TGTGCCAGCAGTTCGGGGCAGGGGAGCTCTGGCTACACCTTC. V usage is TRBV6-1 and J usage is TRBJ1-2; D possibly corresponds to TRBD1 (6 bases). CDR1 is MNHNS, CDR2 SASEGT, per germline. V dropped 5 bases and J dropped 7 bases, with 17 bases sitting between them. The CDR3 sequence is 14 residues long.